These 2 T cell receptor beta chains originate from one sample sequenced in a study of blood T cells in healthy people across ages. Then a second PCR, running about 6 to 12 cycles, was carried out with a sample-barcoded 5' primer and a J-beta primer mix. TCRdb reprocessed the 5' RACE reads with MiXCR, giving one entry per CDR3 protein. The sample consists of 1.8 million or so distinct CDR3 sequences, roughly 43% of them appearing once. The sequencing sample was made of blood. These receptor sequences come from a human donor in good health.

Only a few counts were recorded for this clonotype. This rearrangement joins TRBV20-1 to TRBJ2-4; D is perhaps TRBD1 or TRBD2 (5 bases each). Trimming cost V 3 bases and J 13 bases, with 19 bases left between them. CDR1 is DFQATT, CDR2 SNEGSKA, per germline (reference sequence). The CDR3 spans 13 residues. The CDR3 protein is CSASGIGGRVQYF. DNA of the CDR3: TGCAGTGCTAGTGGGATTGGGGGAAGAGTGCAGTACTTC.

This rearrangement joins TRBV5-1 to TRBJ2-5; possibly TRBD1 for D (6 bases). V was cut by 7 bases and J by 2 bases, with 12 bases left in between. The CDR3 is 13 amino acids. Germline V lookup: CDR1 SGHRS, CDR2 YFSETQ. The CDR3: CASGRTEQETQYF. CDR3 nucleotide sequence: TGCGCCAGCGGAAGGACAGAACAAGAGACCCAGTACTTC. The full variable domain, its missing parts supplied by reference TRBV5-1 and TRBJ2-5, is KAGVTQTPRYLIKTRGQQVTLSCSPISGHRSVSWYQQTPGQGLQFLFEYFSETQRNKGNFPGRFSGRQFSNSRSEMNVSTLELGDSALYLCASGRTEQETQYFGPGTRLLVL.